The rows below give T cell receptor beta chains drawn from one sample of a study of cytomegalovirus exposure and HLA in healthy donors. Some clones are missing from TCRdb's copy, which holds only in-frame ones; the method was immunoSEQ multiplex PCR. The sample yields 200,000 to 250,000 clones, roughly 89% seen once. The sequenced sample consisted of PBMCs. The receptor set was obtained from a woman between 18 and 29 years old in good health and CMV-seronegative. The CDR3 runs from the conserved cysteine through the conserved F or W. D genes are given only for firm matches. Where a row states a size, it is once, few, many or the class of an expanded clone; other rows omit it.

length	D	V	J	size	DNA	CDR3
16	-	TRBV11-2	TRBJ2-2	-	TGTGCCAGCAGCTTATCCCCGGGAGTATGGTCCGGGGAGCTGTTTTTT	CASSLSPGVWSGELFF
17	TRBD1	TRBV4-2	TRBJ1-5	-	TGTGCCAGCAGCCAAGATGTCCGACAGGGGGCAGGCCAGCCCCAGCATTTT	CASSQDVRQGAGQPQHF
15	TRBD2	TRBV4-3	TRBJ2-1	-	TGCGCCAGCAGCCAACCGGGACTAGGAAGCAATGAGCAGTTCTTC	CASSQPGLGSNEQFF
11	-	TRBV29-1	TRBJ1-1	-	TGCAGCGGAGGGGGGAACACTGAAGCTTTCTTT	CSGGGNTEAFF
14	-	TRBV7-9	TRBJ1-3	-	TGTGCCAGCAGCTTAGATCACTCTGGAAACACCATATATTTT	CASSLDHSGNTIYF
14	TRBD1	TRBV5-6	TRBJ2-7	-	TGTGCCAGCAGCGTCTACCGGGACAGCTACGAGCAGTACTTC	CASSVYRDSYEQYF
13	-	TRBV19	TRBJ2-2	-	TGTGCCAGTAGTATTTCCAGTCCCGGGGAGCTGTTTTTT	CASSISSPGELFF
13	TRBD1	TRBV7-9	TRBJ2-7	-	TGTGCCAGCAGCTTAAGGACAGGGTACGAGCAGTACTTC	CASSLRTGYEQYF
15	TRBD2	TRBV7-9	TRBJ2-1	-	TGTGCCAGCAGCAAACGCGGGGGTTCCAGCAATGAGCAGTTCTTC	CASSKRGGSSNEQFF
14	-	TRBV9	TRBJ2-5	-	TGTGCCAGCAGCGTAGGTCCAGGCCAAGAGACCCAGTACTTC	CASSVGPGQETQYF
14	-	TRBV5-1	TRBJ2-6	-	TGCGCCAGCAGCCAGGGGATTGGGGCCAACGTCCTGACTTTC	CASSQGIGANVLTF
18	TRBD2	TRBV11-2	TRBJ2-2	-	TGTGCCAGCAGCTTAAGAGCGGGGAGACAGCCGAACACCGGGGAGCTGTTTTTT	CASSLRAGRQPNTGELFF
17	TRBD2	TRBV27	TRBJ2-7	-	TGTGCCAGCAGTACCTCCCCGGGGGTAGCGGGGGCCTACGAGCAGTACTTC	CASSTSPGVAGAYEQYF
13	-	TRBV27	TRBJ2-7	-	TGTGCCAGCAGTGGAGTAAGCTCCTACGAGCAGTACTTC	CASSGVSSYEQYF
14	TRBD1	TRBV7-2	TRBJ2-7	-	TGTGCCAGCAGCGCTCGGACAGGGAAGGACGGGCAGTACTTC	CASSARTGKDGQYF
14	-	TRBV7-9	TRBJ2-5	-	TGTGCCAGCAGCAAACAGGGGGGGTCGGAGACCCAGTACTTC	CASSKQGGSETQYF
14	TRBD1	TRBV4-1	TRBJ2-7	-	TGCGCCAGCAGCCTCCGGGACAGCTCCTACGAGCAGTACTTC	CASSLRDSSYEQYF
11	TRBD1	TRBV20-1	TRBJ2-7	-	TGCAGTGCAAAAAGACAGGGCGAGCAGTACTTC	CSAKRQGEQYF
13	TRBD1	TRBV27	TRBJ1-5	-	TGTGCCAGCAGTTTGACAGGGGGCCAGCCCCAGCATTTT	CASSLTGGQPQHF
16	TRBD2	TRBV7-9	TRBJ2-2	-	TGTGCCAGCAGCTCTCTAGCGGGACGGGGTTCCGGGGAGCTGTTTTTT	CASSSLAGRGSGELFF
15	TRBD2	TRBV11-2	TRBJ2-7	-	TGTGCCAGCAGCTTAGAGCTAGCGGGGACCTACGAGCAGTACTTC	CASSLELAGTYEQYF
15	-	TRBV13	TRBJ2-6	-	TGTGCCAGCAGCTTAGCACTCTCTGGGGCCAACGTCCTGACTTTC	CASSLALSGANVLTF
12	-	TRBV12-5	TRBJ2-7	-	TGTGCTACGCAGGGGTGGGCCTACGAGCAGTACTTC	CATQGWAYEQYF
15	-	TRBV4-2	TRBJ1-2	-	TGTGCCAGCAGCCAAGCTGGCTCCGGGGACTATGGCTACACCTTC	CASSQAGSGDYGYTF
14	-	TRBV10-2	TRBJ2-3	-	TGCGCCAGCCGGGACTTCCGCTTCACAGATACGCAGTATTTT	CASRDFRFTDTQYF
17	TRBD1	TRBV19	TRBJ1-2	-	TGTGCCAGTAGCCCCAAGGGACAGGGAACCTCTAACTATGGCTACACCTTC	CASSPKGQGTSNYGYTF
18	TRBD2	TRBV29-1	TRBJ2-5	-	TGCAGCGTTGAGTTAAGGTGGAGACTAGCGGGAGATTCGGAGACCCAGTACTTC	CSVELRWRLAGDSETQYF
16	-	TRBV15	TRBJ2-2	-	TGTGCCACCAGCACGAGGGGGGGCCTGTTAGCCGGGGAGCTGTTTTTT	CATSTRGGLLAGELFF
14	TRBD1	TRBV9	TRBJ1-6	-	TGTGCCAGCAGCCCGATGACAGGGAATTCACCCCTCCACTTT	CASSPMTGNSPLHF
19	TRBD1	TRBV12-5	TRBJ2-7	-	TGTGCTAGTGGCGCTCCCCGGGACAGGCCCCCAGCCCGCTTCTACGAGCAGTACTTC	CASGAPRDRPPARFYEQYF
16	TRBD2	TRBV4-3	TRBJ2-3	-	TGCGCCAGCAGCCACCAAACTAGCGGGAGTTCAGATACGCAGTATTTT	CASSHQTSGSSDTQYF
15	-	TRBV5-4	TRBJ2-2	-	TGTGCCAGCAGCTTGGCCTTCGGGAACACCGGGGAGCTGTTTTTT	CASSLAFGNTGELFF
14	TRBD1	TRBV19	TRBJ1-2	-	TGTGCCAGTAGTGCCCCCGACAGGGGCGATGGCTACACCTTC	CASSAPDRGDGYTF
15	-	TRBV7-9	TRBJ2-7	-	TGTGCCAGCAGCTTAAGAAGTTCGGGTCTCTACGAGCAGTACTTC	CASSLRSSGLYEQYF
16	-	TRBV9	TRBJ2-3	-	TGTGCCAGCAGCGTAGCTCTTCCGCCGGCTAGCGATACGCAGTATTTT	CASSVALPPASDTQYF
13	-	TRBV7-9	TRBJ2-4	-	TGTGCCTCGCAGACACTAGCCAAAAACATTCAGTACTTC	CASQTLAKNIQYF
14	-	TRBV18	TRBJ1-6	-	TGTGCCAGCTCACCAGACCAGACTGGTACACCCCTCCACTTT	CASSPDQTGTPLHF
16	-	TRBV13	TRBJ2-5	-	TGTGCCAGCAGCCACCGCCCTCAGGGATCCGAGGAGACCCAGTACTTC	CASSHRPQGSEETQYF
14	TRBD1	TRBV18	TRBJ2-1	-	TGTGCCAGCTCACCCGGGACAGTAAACAATGAGCAGTTCTTC	CASSPGTVNNEQFF
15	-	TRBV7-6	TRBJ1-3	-	TGTGCCAGCAGCTTACTTTCAGGGTCTGGAAACACCATATATTTT	CASSLLSGSGNTIYF
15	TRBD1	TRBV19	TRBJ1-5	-	TGTGCCAGTAGCAATCGACAGGGGGCGGTTCAGCCCCAGCATTTT	CASSNRQGAVQPQHF
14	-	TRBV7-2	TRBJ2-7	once	TGTGCCAGCAGCTTCCAGGGCGGCCCCTACGAGCAGTACTTC	CASSFQGGPYEQYF
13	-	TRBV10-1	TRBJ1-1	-	TGCGCCAGCAGTGAATCTAGAAACACTGAAGCTTTCTTT	CASSESRNTEAFF
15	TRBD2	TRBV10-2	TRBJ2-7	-	TGCGCCAGCAGTGGTACGAGCGGGGGCCCCTACGAGCGGTACTTC	CASSGTSGGPYERYF
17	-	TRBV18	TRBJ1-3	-	TGTGCCAGCTCACCACTGAGGAACCTTCGAGAACGAAACACCATATATTTT	CASSPLRNLRERNTIYF
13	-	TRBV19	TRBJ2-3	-	TGTGCCAGTAGGGCGCAGGGTTCAGATACGCAGTATTTT	CASRAQGSDTQYF
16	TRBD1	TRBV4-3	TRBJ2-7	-	TGCGCCAGCAGCCAAGATCGTCAGGGGGCGACCTACGAGCAGTACTTC	CASSQDRQGATYEQYF
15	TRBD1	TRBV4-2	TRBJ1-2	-	TGTGCCAGCAGCCAAGAGACAGGGCTCGGCTATGGCTACACCTTC	CASSQETGLGYGYTF
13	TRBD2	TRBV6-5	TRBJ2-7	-	TGTGCCATCAGTCCTAGCGGCTCCTACGAGCAGTACTTC	CAISPSGSYEQYF
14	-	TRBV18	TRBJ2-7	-	TGTGCCAGCTCACCACAGGCGGTCCCCTACGAGCAGTACTTC	CASSPQAVPYEQYF
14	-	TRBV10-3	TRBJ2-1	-	TGTGCCATCAGTGAGGCTTTGGGTCATAGCGAGCAGTTCTTC	CAISEALGHSEQFF